The 20 T cell receptor beta chains below were found in one sample sequenced in a study of blood T cells in healthy people across ages. The authors ran a second PCR of 7 to 11 cycles using a sample-barcoded 5' primer and a J-beta primer mix. TCRdb re-derived calls from the 5' RACE reads in MiXCR, one entry per CDR3 protein. The sample lists some 670,000 distinct CDR3 sequences, around 52% occurring once. Sample: blood. The receptors shown here come from a woman aged 80 or older in good health.

Many counts were recorded for this clonotype. CDR3 nucleotide sequence: TGCAGTGCTAGAGACGGCTTGAGCTCCTATAATTCACCCCTCCACTTT. This codes for CSARDGLSSYNSPLHF. The V gene is TRBV20-1, the J gene TRBJ1-6; the D is unclear. From germline, CDR1 is DFQATT and CDR2 SNEGSKA (reference sequence). This CDR3 spans 16 amino acids. Trimming shortened V by 0 bases and J by 0 bases, and 9 bases separated the two germline ends.

This clonotype occurred many times. V gene TRBV6-1 combines with J gene TRBJ2-7; possibly TRBD2 for D (6 bases). This CDR3 is built from 14 residues. V lost 4 bases, J lost 4 bases, and 14 bases lay in between. Germline V gene lookup returns CDR1 MNHNS and CDR2 SASEGT. Here the CDR3 reads CASSVAEGTYEQYF. Written as DNA, the CDR3 is TGTGCCAGCAGTGTCGCGGAGGGCACGTACGAGCAGTACTTC.

The table lists this clonotype with many counts. This chain connects TRBV7-3 to TRBJ2-1, with D unresolved. The germline V and J ends were trimmed by 2 bases and 5 bases, with 13 bases remaining between them. The V gene's germline CDR1 is SGHTA and CDR2 FQGTGA. CDR3 length equals 15 residues. The CDR3 DNA follows: TGTGCCAGCAGCTTAGATTTTGGGTCCCACAATGAGCAGTTCTTC. Translating gives CASSLDFGSHNEQFF.

This chain joins TRBV13 and TRBJ2-7, with D uncertain. V gave up 0 bases and J gave up 7 bases, with 13 bases separating them. This CDR3 comprises 14 residues. Germline V CDR1 and CDR2: PRHDT, FYEKMQ (reference sequence). CDR3 sequence: CASSLGGRGTEQYF. CDR3 sequence (DNA): TGTGCCAGCAGCTTAGGAGGTCGTGGCACGGAGCAGTACTTC.

Regarding this clonotype: This may come from a read error, since a much larger clone is one base off. The genes are TRBV7-9 and TRBJ1-2; D remains ambiguous. The CDR3 consists of 14 residues. Trimming removed 7 bases from V and 4 bases from J, with 16 bases in between. Germline V gene data show CDR1 as SEHNR and CDR2 as FQNEAQ (reference sequence). The CDR3 is CASTPDTDTYGYTF. The CDR3 DNA follows: TGTGCCAGCACCCCTGACACGGATACCTATGGCTACACCTTC.

This clonotype showed up just once. This chain joins TRBV18 and TRBJ2-1, with 14 nucleotides matching TRBD2. Trimming cost V 5 bases and J 9 bases; bases outside gene matches: 9. CDR1 and CDR2 from the germline V gene are KGHSH and LQKENI. The CDR3 totals 16 residues. The CDR3 nucleotides read TGTGCCAGCTCATCGACTAGCGGGAGGGCTCTCCGTGAGCAGTTCTTC. Translating it yields CASSSTSGRALREQFF.

This chain joins TRBV7-3 and TRBJ2-5; 9 bases map to TRBD2. The trim removed 2 bases at V and 1 base at J, leaving 5 bases unmatched. Germline CDR1 reads SGHTA; CDR2 reads FQGTGA. CDR3 size: 16 residues. For the CDR3, the DNA is TGTGCCAGCAGCTTACGGCTAGCGGGGTCCCAAGAGACCCAGTACTTC. It codes for CASSLRLAGSQETQYF.

This chain uses TRBV4-3 with TRBJ2-5; a weak D match, TRBD1 (5 bases). The CDR3 has 16 residues. V lost 0 bases to trimming and J lost 1 base, with 12 bases between them. Germline V gene lookup returns CDR1 LGHNA and CDR2 YSLEER. CDR3 bases: TGCGCCAGCAGCCAAGAACGTGGACATTCCCAAGAGACCCAGTACTTC. Its protein product is CASSQERGHSQETQYF.

This clonotype was detected ten times or more. The chain uses TRBV7-2 and TRBJ1-4, with D unclear. The CDR3 is 15 amino acids. Germline lookup yields CDR1 SGHTA and CDR2 FQGNSA. The V end was cut by 0 bases, the J end by 0 bases, with 5 bases between. CDR3 region: CASSLAGTTNEKLFF. The CDR3 coding sequence is TGTGCCAGCAGCTTAGCGGGGACAACTAATGAAAAACTGTTTTTT.

The chain joins TRBV12-3 or TRBV12-4 to TRBJ2-7, with 7 positions matching TRBD1. This CDR3 contains 15 residues. The V and J ends lost 2 bases and 7 bases, in that order; junction bases with no gene match: 11. CDR3 in DNA: TGTGCCAGCAGTTTAAGGGGACAGTCCTACAATGAGCAGTACTTC. Translated: CASSLRGQSYNEQYF.

This chain links TRBV7-2 with TRBJ2-3; D gene ambiguous. V was shortened by 4 bases and J by 10 bases, with 6 bases between the two germline ends. The CDR3 length is 10 residues. Germline V gene lookup returns CDR1 SGHTA and CDR2 FQGNSA. CDR3 DNA sequence: TGTGCCAGCAGCTCGGGCCCGCAGTATTTT. It codes for CASSSGPQYF.

V usage is TRBV6-5 and J usage is TRBJ2-1; 7 bases match TRBD2. Looked up from germline, CDR1 is MNHEY and CDR2 is SVGAGI. Trimming took 8 bases from V and 5 from J; bases not matched to a gene: 9. This CDR3 has 14 residues. The CDR3 is CASHPSGGNNEQFF. The CDR3 DNA follows: TGTGCCAGCCACCCTAGCGGAGGAAACAATGAGCAGTTCTTC.

This clonotype was counted only a few times. The gene calls are TRBV3-1 and TRBJ1-1, with D unresolved. Germline V gives CDR1 LGHDT, CDR2 YNNKEL (reference sequence). The CDR3 runs 14 residues. Trimming stripped 1 base from V and 4 bases from J, with 10 bases between. The CDR3 reads CASSQGHWGTEAFF. The CDR3 coding sequence is TGTGCCAGCAGCCAAGGCCACTGGGGCACTGAAGCTTTCTTT.

V usage is TRBV4-2 and J usage is TRBJ2-3; D is unclear. Germline V CDR1 and CDR2: LGHNA, YNFKEQ. The CDR3 is 14 residues long. The V end was cut by 0 bases, the J end by 5 bases, with 9 bases between. Here the CDR3 reads CASSQDTAEDTQYF. CDR3 nucleotides: TGTGCCAGCAGCCAAGACACCGCGGAAGATACGCAGTATTTT.

The rearrangement links TRBV19 to TRBJ2-3; D may be TRBD2 (6 bases). The V end lost 7 bases, the J end lost 2 bases, and 13 bases lay between the germline ends. Germline V gene lookup returns CDR1 LNHDA and CDR2 SQIVND (reference sequence). The CDR3 sequence is 14 residues long. The CDR3 sequence: CASKSGSFTDTQYF. The CDR3 DNA follows: TGTGCCAGTAAATCCGGGAGCTTCACAGATACGCAGTATTTT.

This chain links TRBV29-1 with TRBJ1-2; D unclear. Trimming cost V 2 bases and J 7 bases, with 11 bases left between them. Germline lookup yields CDR1 SQVTM and CDR2 ANQGSEA. The CDR3 length is 12 residues. CDR3: CSVENGSRGYTF. In nucleotides, the CDR3 is TGCAGCGTTGAAAATGGGAGTCGTGGCTACACCTTC.

The chain has TRBV7-2 and TRBJ2-4, with D possibly TRBD1 on 6 matching bases. With the DNA end fitting TRBJ2-7 better, the J assignment may be wrong. This CDR3 region has 15 residues. CDR1 SGHTA and CDR2 FQGNSA come from the germline V gene. DNA of the CDR3: TGTGCCAGCAGCCCTTGGGAACAGGGATCCTACGAGCAGTACTTC. Its translation is CASSPWEQGSYEQYF.

This chain uses TRBV11-1 with TRBJ1-1; D uncertain. This CDR3 is built from 14 residues. Germline lookup yields CDR1 SGHAT and CDR2 FQDESV (reference sequence). V lost 5 bases and J lost 6, with 16 bases in between. CDR3 DNA: TGTGCCAGCAGCCGGGGATCGAGAGAGGCTGAAGCTTTCTTT. Residues: CASSRGSREAEAFF.

The V gene is TRBV9, the J gene TRBJ2-1; tentatively, D is TRBD2 (6 bases). The CDR3 has 13 residues. V shed 2 bases and J shed 13 bases, with 16 bases lying between them. The germline gives CDR1 SGDLS, CDR2 YYNGEE. Written as DNA, the CDR3 is TGTGCCAGCAGCGTTACCAATCGGGACTCCCAGTTCTTC. Protein: CASSVTNRDSQFF.

This chain connects TRBV5-1 to TRBJ2-1, with 7 nucleotides matching TRBD2. V lost 0 bases to trimming and J lost 7 bases; unmatched junction nucleotides: 7. The CDR3 length is 15 residues. Germline CDR1 reads SGHRS; CDR2 reads YFSETQ. CDR3 DNA: TGCGCCAGCAGCTTGGGCGCGGGAGTGAGGAATGAGCAGTTCTTC. Its protein is CASSLGAGVRNEQFF.